Below are 2 T cell receptor beta chains sequenced from a single sample in a study of T cells expressing NK-cell markers. TCRdb derives one entry per CDR3 protein from the 5' RACE reads, leaving out DNA. The sample includes some 600,000 distinct CDR3 sequences. Sequenced input: blood T cells: a sorted CD56 or NKG2C T cell subset, CD4+ or CD8+ T cells, or bulk PBMC T cells (not recorded which). These receptors all come from a man aged 18 to 29 in good health.

CDR3 residues: CASSRGRIQETQYF. The chain has TRBV6-1 and TRBJ2-5. Germline lookup yields CDR1 MNHNS and CDR2 SASEGT. CDR3 size: 14 residues.

The gene calls are TRBV5-1 and TRBJ2-1; TCRdb outputs TRBD2, but without DNA this stays unchecked. The V gene's germline CDR1 is SGHRS and CDR2 YFSETQ. The CDR3 loop spans 18 amino acids. CDR3 protein: CASSLEPPGTSGRGEQFF. Full variable domain (outside the CDR3, taken from reference TRBV5-1 and TRBJ2-1): KAGVTQTPRYLIKTRGQQVTLSCSPISGHRSVSWYQQTPGQGLQFLFEYFSETQRNKGNFPGRFSGRQFSNSRSEMNVSTLELGDSALYLCASSLEPPGTSGRGEQFFGPGTRLTVL.